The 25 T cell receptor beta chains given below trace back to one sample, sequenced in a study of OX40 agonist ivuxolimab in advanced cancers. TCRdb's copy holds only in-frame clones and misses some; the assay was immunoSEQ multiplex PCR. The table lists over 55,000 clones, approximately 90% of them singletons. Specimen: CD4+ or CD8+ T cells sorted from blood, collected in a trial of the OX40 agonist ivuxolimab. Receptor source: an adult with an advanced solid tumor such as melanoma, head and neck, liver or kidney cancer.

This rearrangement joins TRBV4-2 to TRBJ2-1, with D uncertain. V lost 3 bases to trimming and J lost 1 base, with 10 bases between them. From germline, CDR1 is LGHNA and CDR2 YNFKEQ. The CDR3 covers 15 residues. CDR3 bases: TGTGCCAGCAGCCATGGCTTGACTTCCTACAATGAGCAGTTCTTC. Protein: CASSHGLTSYNEQFF.

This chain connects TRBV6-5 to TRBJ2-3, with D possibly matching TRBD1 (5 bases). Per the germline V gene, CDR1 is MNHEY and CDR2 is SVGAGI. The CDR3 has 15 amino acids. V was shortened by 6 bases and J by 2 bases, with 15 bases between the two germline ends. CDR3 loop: CASRTWGRFTDTQYF. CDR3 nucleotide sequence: TGTGCCAGCAGAACATGGGGCAGATTCACAGATACGCAGTATTTT.

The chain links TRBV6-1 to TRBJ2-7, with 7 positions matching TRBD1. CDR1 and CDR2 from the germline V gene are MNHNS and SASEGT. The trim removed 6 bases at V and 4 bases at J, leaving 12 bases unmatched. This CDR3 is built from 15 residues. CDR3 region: CASSQAGTDLYEQYF. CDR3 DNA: TGTGCCAGCAGCCAAGCTGGGACAGATCTGTACGAGCAGTACTTC.

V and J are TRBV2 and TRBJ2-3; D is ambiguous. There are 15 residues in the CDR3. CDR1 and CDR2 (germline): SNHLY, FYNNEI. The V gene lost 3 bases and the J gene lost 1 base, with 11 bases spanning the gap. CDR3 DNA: TGTGCCAGCAGTGAGATGTCAGTTGGCACAGATACGCAGTATTTT. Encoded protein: CASSEMSVGTDTQYF.

The CDR3 DNA follows: TGTGCCAGCAGCTTAGTTTTTGGAGGGGACTATGGCTACACCTTC. This gives the protein CASSLVFGGDYGYTF. This chain joins TRBV7-2 and TRBJ1-2, with a tentative D call TRBD1 (5 bases). CDR1 and CDR2 (germline): SGHTA, FQGNSA. V was trimmed by 1 base and J by 3 bases, leaving 12 bases between them. The CDR3 is made up of 15 amino acids.

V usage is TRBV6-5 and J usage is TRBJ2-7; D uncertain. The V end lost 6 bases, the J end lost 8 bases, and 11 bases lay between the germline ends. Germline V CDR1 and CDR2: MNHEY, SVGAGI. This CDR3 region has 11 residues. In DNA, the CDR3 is TGTGCCAGCAGATCTTCTTATCAGCAGTACTTC. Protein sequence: CASRSSYQQYF.

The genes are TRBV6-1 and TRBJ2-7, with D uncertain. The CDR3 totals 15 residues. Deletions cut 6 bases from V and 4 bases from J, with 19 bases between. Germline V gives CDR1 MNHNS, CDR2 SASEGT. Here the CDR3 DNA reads TGTGCCAGCAGAGTTGACCCCCGCCCCGCTTACGAGCAGTACTTC. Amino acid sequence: CASRVDPRPAYEQYF.

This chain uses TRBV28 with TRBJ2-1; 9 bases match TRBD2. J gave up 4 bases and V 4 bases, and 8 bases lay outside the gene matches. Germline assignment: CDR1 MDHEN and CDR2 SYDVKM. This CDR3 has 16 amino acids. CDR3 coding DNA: TGTGCCAGCAGTTCCCCCTCTAGCGGGAAATACAATGAGCAGTTCTTC. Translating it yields CASSSPSSGKYNEQFF.

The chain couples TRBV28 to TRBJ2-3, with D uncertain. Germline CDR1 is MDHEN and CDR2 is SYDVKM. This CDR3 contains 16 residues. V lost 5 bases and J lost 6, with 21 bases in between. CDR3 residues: CASSLPGSWRPDTQYF. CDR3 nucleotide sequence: TGTGCCAGCAGTCTTCCGGGTAGCTGGCGGCCTGATACGCAGTATTTT.

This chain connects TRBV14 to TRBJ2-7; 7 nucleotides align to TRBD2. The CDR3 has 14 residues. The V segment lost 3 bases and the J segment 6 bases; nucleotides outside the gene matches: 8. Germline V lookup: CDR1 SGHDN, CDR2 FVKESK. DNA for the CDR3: TGTGCCAGCAGCCATACCGGGACTACCAGCGAGCAGTACTTC. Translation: CASSHTGTTSEQYF.

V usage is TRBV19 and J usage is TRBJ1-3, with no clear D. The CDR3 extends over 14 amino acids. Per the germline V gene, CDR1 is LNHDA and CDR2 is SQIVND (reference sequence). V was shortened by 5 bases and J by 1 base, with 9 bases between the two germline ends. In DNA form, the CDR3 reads TGTGCCAGTAGTGTCGACGCATCTGGAAACACCATATATTTT. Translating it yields CASSVDASGNTIYF.

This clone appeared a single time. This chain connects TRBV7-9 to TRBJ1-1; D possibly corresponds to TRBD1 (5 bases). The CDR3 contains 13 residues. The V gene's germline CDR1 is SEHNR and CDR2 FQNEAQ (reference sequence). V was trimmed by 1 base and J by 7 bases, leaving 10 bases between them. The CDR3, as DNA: TGTGCCAGCAGCTTAGTCAGGGATGGTGAAGCTTTCTTT. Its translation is CASSLVRDGEAFF. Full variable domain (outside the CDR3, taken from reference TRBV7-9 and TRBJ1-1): DTGVSQNPRHKITKRGQNVTFRCDPISEHNRLYWYRQTLGQGPEFLTYFQNEAQLEKSRLLSDRFSAERPKGSFSTLEIQRTEQGDSAMYLCASSLVRDGEAFFGQGTRLTVV.

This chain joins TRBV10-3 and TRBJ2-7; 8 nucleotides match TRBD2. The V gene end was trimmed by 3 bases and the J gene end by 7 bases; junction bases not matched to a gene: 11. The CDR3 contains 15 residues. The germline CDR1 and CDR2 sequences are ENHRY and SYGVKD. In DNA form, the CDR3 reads TGTGCCATCAGTGAAGGTGGAGCGGGAGTTGGAGAGCAGTACTTC. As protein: CAISEGGAGVGEQYF.

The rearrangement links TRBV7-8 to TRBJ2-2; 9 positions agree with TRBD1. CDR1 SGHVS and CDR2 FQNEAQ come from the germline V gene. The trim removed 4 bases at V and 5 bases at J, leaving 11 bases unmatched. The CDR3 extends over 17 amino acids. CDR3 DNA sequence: TGTGCCAGCAGCTCACTTCCCCGGACAGGGGCGACCGGGGAGCTGTTTTTT. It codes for CASSSLPRTGATGELFF.

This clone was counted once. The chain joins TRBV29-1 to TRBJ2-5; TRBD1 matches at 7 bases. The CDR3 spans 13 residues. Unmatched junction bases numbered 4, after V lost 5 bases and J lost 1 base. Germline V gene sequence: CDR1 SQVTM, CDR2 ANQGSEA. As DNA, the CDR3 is TGCAGCGTTTCTAGACAGGGCCAAGAGACCCAGTACTTC. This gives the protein CSVSRQGQETQYF.

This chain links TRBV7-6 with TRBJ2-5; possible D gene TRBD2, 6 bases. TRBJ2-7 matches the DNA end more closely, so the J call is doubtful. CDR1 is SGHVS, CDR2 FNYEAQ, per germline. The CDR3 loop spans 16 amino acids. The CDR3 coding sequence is TGTGCCAGCAGCCCCCAATTGAGGGACTGGGGAAACGAGCAGTACTTC. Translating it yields CASSPQLRDWGNEQYF.

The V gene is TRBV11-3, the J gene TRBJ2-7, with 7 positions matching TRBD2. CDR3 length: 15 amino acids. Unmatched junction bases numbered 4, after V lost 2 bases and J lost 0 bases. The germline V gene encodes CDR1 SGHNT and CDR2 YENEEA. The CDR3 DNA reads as TGTGCCAGCAGCTTATCGGCGGGAGCCTCCTACGAGCAGTACTTC. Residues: CASSLSAGASYEQYF. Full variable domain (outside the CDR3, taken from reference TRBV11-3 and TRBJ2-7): EAGVVQSPRYKIIEKKQPVAFWCNPISGHNTLYWYLQNLGQGPELLIRYENEEAVDDSQLPKDRFSAERLKGVDSTLKIQPAELGDSAVYLCASSLSAGASYEQYFGPGTRLTVT.

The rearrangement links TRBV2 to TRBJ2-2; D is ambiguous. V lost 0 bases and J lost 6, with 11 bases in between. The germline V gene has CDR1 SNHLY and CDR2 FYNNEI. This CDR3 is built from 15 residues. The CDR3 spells CASSEAPPQAGELFF. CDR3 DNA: TGTGCCAGCAGTGAAGCGCCACCCCAGGCCGGGGAGCTGTTTTTT.

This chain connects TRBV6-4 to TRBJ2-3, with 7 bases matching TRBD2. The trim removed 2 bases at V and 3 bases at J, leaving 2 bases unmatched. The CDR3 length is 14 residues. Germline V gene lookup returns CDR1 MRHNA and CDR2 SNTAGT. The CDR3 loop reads CASSDGGGTDTQYF. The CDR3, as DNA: TGTGCCAGCAGTGACGGCGGGGGAACAGATACGCAGTATTTT.

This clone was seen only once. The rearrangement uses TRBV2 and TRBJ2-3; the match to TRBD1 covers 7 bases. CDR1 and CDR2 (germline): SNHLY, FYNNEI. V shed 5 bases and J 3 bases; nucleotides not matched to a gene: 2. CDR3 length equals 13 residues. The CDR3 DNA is TGTGCCAGCAGTCCGACAGGGACAGATACGCAGTATTTT. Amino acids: CASSPTGTDTQYF.

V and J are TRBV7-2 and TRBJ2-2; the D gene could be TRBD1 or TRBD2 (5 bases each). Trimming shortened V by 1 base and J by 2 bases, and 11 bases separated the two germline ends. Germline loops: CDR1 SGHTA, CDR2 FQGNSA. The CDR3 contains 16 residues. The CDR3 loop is CASSLGSGRNTGELFF. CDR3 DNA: TGTGCCAGCAGCTTAGGGTCGGGACGAAACACCGGGGAGCTGTTTTTT. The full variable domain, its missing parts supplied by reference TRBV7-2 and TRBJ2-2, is GAGVSQSPSNKVTEKGKDVELRCDPISGHTALYWYRQSLGQGLEFLIYFQGNSAPDKSGLPSDRFSAERTGGSVSTLTIQRTQQEDSAVYLCASSLGSGRNTGELFFGEGSRLTVL.

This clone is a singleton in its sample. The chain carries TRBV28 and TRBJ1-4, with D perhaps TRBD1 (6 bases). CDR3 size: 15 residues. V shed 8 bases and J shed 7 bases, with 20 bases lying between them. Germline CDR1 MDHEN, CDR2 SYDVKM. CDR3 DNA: TGTGCCAGCGGAGGGGTGGGGTCGACAGGTGAAAAACTGTTTTTT. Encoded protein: CASGGVGSTGEKLFF.

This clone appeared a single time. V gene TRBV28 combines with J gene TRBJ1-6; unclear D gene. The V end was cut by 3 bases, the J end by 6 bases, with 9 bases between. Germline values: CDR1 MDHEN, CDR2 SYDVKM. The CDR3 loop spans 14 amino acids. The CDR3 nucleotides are TGTGCCAGCAGTTTTGGCGTCTCTAATTCACCCCTCCACTTT. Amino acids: CASSFGVSNSPLHF.

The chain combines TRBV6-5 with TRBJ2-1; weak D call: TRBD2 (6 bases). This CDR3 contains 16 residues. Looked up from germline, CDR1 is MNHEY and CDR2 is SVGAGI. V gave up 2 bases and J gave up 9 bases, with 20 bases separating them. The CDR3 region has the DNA TGTGCCAGCAGTTACGACAAGCGCTACGTGGGGGGTGAGCAGTTCTTC. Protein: CASSYDKRYVGGEQFF.

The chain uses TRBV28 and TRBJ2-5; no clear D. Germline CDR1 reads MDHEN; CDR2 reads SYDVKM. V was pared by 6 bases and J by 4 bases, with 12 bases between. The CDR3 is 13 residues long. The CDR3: CASSTQSIETQYF. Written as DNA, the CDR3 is TGTGCCAGCAGCACACAGAGTATAGAGACCCAGTACTTC.